This is a list of T cell receptor beta chains from one sample in a study of T-cell reconstitution after alpha-beta-depleted transplantation in children. TCRdb re-called the PCR reads through MiXCR, storing one row per CDR3 protein. Of 330,000 or so distinct CDR3 sequences detected, 7.5% to 9% appear once; the ten largest clones hold 9.1%. The starting material was peripheral blood, obtained 360 days after TCRalphabeta/CD19-depleted stem cell transplant. The origin of the receptors is a female patient between 2 and 15 years old who had a stem cell transplant for Fanconi anemia, so the T cells may come from the graft donor. Each CDR3 is given without its conserved first and last residue.

V gene	J gene	CDR3 protein
TRBV12-3/TRBV12-4	TRBJ1-2	ASSLFLGQRTVDYGYT
TRBV11-2	TRBJ2-2	ASSLIIAGTGTGELF
TRBV5-1	TRBJ1-1	ASSLARGGQHLMNTEAF
TRBV7-9	TRBJ1-1	ASSLGSVIPEAF
TRBV6-5	TRBJ1-5	ASSWGTDFPYQPQH
TRBV5-1	TRBJ2-5	ASSLGLLASTETQY
TRBV5-6	TRBJ2-3	ASSLGGDSTDTQY
TRBV4-1	TRBJ2-1	ASSLGGGTPSYNEQF
TRBV7-2	TRBJ1-6	ASSTYREGVNSPLH
TRBV29-1	TRBJ2-5	SVEDRQGGETQY
TRBV24-1	TRBJ2-7	ATSDPTSGGAHEQY
TRBV7-9	TRBJ2-3	ASSLATSGLTDTQY
TRBV12-5	TRBJ2-2	ASGFWPNTGELF
TRBV11-2	TRBJ2-3	ASSFRTALRGDTQY
TRBV5-1	TRBJ2-1	ASSSLDSGSRNEQF
TRBV13	TRBJ2-6	ASSLGWVGVGANVLT
TRBV7-8	TRBJ1-5	ASSLYWTGNNQPQH
TRBV7-9	TRBJ2-1	ASSADQGYNEQF
TRBV27	TRBJ2-1	ASQLSRGEAALNEQF
TRBV7-9	TRBJ2-3	ASLTGERDTQY
TRBV20-1	TRBJ1-2	SATGPNYGYT
TRBV6-1	TRBJ1-2	ASSVASGYT